A single sample is the source of the 18 T cell receptor beta chains below, sequenced in a study of T cells in women clearing cervical HPV infection. Data came from immunoSEQ multiplex PCR; TCRdb stores just in-frame clones and leaves some out. The sample holds 35,000 to 45,000 clones. Sequenced material: blood buffy coat. The receptors shown here come from a woman between 18 and 70 years old with a cervical HPV16 infection that either progressed to CIN3+ or cleared (not recorded which).

As regards this clone: The CDR3 end is not reached by the read, which stops 3 residues before it; the germline J gene fills it in. The chain links TRBV19 to TRBJ2-2, with D possibly matching TRBD1 (5 bases). Germline V gene sequence: CDR1 LNHDA, CDR2 SQIVND (reference sequence). V was clipped by 5 bases and J by 3 bases, with 13 bases between them. The CDR3 extends over 15 amino acids. The chain's CDR3 is CASSFRGLDTGELFF. CDR3 DNA (partial): TGTGCCAGTAGTTTTAGGGGCCTCGACACCGGGGAG.

As for this clone: The CDR3 extends 3 residues past the end of the read, so its final part is completed from the germline J gene. The J gene is TRBJ1-5, the V gene TRBV19; TRBD1 matches 9 bases. Germline CDR1 is LNHDA and CDR2 is SQIVND (reference sequence). The CDR3 consists of 13 residues. The V and J ends lost 10 bases and 5 bases, in that order; junction bases with no gene match: 6. The DNA read from the CDR3 is TGTGCCACCGGGACAGGGACCTATCAGCCC. Translation gives CATGTGTYQP. The CDR3 as a whole reads CATGTGTYQPQHF.

Concerning this clone itself: The read terminates 3 residues before the CDR3 end, so the remaining end is supplied by the germline J gene. This chain joins TRBV7-2 and TRBJ2-4, with 9 bases matching TRBD2. CDR1 and CDR2 from the germline V gene are SGHTA and FQGNSA. Unmatched junction bases numbered 4, after V lost 0 bases and J lost 1 base. This CDR3 is built from 17 residues. The CDR3 is CASSLASGSGAKNIQYF. Incomplete CDR3 DNA: TGTGCCAGCAGCTTAGCTAGCGGGAGTGGGGCCAAAAACATT. Filled out from reference TRBV7-2 and TRBJ2-4, the complete variable domain reads GAGVSQSPSNKVTEKGKDVELRCDPISGHTALYWYRQSLGQGLEFLIYFQGNSAPDKSGLPSDRFSAERTGGSVSTLTIQRTQQEDSAVYLCASSLASGSGAKNIQYFGAGTRLSVL.

As regards this clone: The DNA ends 3 residues before the CDR3 does, and the rest of the CDR3 is filled in from the germline J gene. The chain carries TRBV5-1 and TRBJ1-1; 9 nucleotides line up with TRBD1. CDR3 size: 13 residues. V lost 3 bases and J lost 5; bases outside the gene matches: 2. Germline CDR1 is SGHRS and CDR2 is YFSETQ. The CDR3 protein is CASSSDRGTEAFF. The sequenced CDR3 bases are TGCGCCAGCAGCTCGGACAGGGGAACTGAA.

CDR3 residues: CASSLGFYEQYF. Incomplete CDR3 DNA: TGTGCCAGCAGCTTAGGTTTCTACGAG. This sequence joins TRBV5-6 and TRBJ2-7; D uncertain. Read coverage stops 3 residues before the CDR3 terminus; the germline J gene supplies the remainder. The CDR3 contains 12 residues. V gave up 2 bases and J gave up 3 bases, with 6 bases separating them. The germline CDR1 and CDR2 sequences are SGHDT and YYEEEE.

In the case of this clone: The read comes to an end 3 residues before the CDR3 does, leaving the germline J gene to fill in the end. The chain has TRBV10-1 and TRBJ2-2; TRBD2 matches at 13 bases. V lost 4 bases and J lost 1; bases outside the gene matches: 9. The CDR3 runs 19 residues. Germline V gives CDR1 WNHNN, CDR2 SYGVQD (reference sequence). CDR3 DNA, as far as it was read: TGCGCCAGCAGTGCCACGGGACTAGCGGGGTTCCTGAACACCGGGGAG. It specifies CASSATGLAGFLNTGE. The CDR3 reads in full as CASSATGLAGFLNTGELFF.

As for this clone: The read ends 3 residues before the CDR3 terminus; that terminus is restored from the germline J gene. This chain links TRBV20-1 with TRBJ1-6; TRBD1 agrees at 9 bases. V shed 6 bases, J shed 7 bases, and the junction held 10 bases outside the gene matches. This CDR3 is built from 15 residues. CDR1 and CDR2 (germline): DFQATT, SNEGSKA (reference sequence). This CDR3 reads CSAPKDRGGNSPLHF. The CDR3 DNA, read in part, is TGCAGTGCACCAAAGGACAGGGGAGGGAATTCACCC.

Concerning this clone itself: With the read ending 3 residues before the CDR3 end, the germline J gene is used to fill in that end. The chain uses TRBV11-2 and TRBJ2-1, with D perhaps TRBD2 (7 bases). Trimming pared 5 bases from V and 5 bases from J, leaving 13 bases between. The germline V gene has CDR1 SGHAT and CDR2 FQNNGV. The length of the CDR3 is 14 residues. The CDR3 DNA, read in part, is TGTGCCAGCAGCCTAGGGGGACTAAACAATGAG. Translated, it gives CASSLGGLNNE. The complete CDR3 sequence is CASSLGGLNNEQFF.

CDR3 loop: CASSHTNARGANQPQYF. The CDR3 bases that were read are TGCGCCAGCAGCCATACTAATGCGAGGGGAGCCAATCAGCCG. The chain carries TRBV4-1 and TRBJ2-3; D possibly uses TRBD1 or TRBD2 (5 bases each). The observed sequence ends 3 residues before the CDR3 terminus, with the missing tail filled in from the germline J gene. The CDR3 sequence is 17 residues long. From germline, CDR1 is MGHRA and CDR2 YSYEKL.

Details on this clone: The sequence runs out 3 residues before the end of the CDR3; the remainder is reconstructed from the germline J gene. V usage is TRBV13 and J usage is TRBJ2-7; no definite D call. This CDR3 comprises 11 residues. The V end was cut by 3 bases, the J end by 2 bases, with 2 bases between. Germline V gene sequence: CDR1 PRHDT, CDR2 FYEKMQ (reference sequence). The covered CDR3 bases are TGTGCCAGCAGCTTCGCCTACGAG. Translated, it gives CASSFAYE. The whole CDR3 protein reads CASSFAYEQYF.

Worth noting for this clone: Read sequence stops 3 residues before the CDR3 end, and the germline J gene provides the missing end. This rearrangement joins TRBV20-1 to TRBJ2-2; 11 bases agree with TRBD2. The V gene's germline CDR1 is DFQATT and CDR2 SNEGSKA (reference sequence). With 2 bases clipped from V and 7 bases from J, the junction kept 9 bases outside the gene matches. The CDR3 contains 16 residues. Incomplete CDR3 DNA: TGCAGTGCTAGAAGAGTACTAGCGGGAGCGGTCGGGGAG. Its translation is CSARRVLAGAVGE. The CDR3 reads in full as CSARRVLAGAVGELFF.

Remarks on this clone: The DNA ends 3 residues before the CDR3 does, and the rest of the CDR3 is filled in from the germline J gene. The chain couples TRBV20-1 to TRBJ2-7, with D tentatively TRBD2 (6 bases). From germline, CDR1 is DFQATT and CDR2 SNEGSKA (reference sequence). This CDR3 comprises 15 residues. V gave up 0 bases and J gave up 2 bases, with 14 bases separating them. The part of the CDR3 DNA that was read is TGCAGTGCTAGAGATGCGGGTAGCGGTACCTACGAG. This codes for CSARDAGSGTYE. The full CDR3 reads CSARDAGSGTYEQYF.

Points on this clone: The read comes to an end 3 residues before the CDR3 does, leaving the germline J gene to fill in the end. The rearrangement uses TRBV10-2 and TRBJ2-1, with D perhaps TRBD2 (5 bases). The CDR3 contains 15 residues. The germline V gene encodes CDR1 WSHSY and CDR2 SAAADI. V was trimmed by 6 bases and J by 7 bases, leaving 19 bases between them. CDR3 bases read: TGCGCCAGCAGAGGACTCGCCGGGTCATTAAATGAG. This translates into CASRGLAGSLNE. The whole CDR3 is CASRGLAGSLNEQFF.

Note on this clone: The sequence runs out 3 residues before the end of the CDR3; the remainder is reconstructed from the germline J gene. This chain joins TRBV20-1 and TRBJ2-2, with D maybe TRBD2 (6 bases). Germline lookup yields CDR1 DFQATT and CDR2 SNEGSKA (reference sequence). CDR3 size: 12 residues. The sequenced CDR3 bases are TGCAGTGCTAGGTGGACTAATGAAAAG. The encoded protein is CSARWTNEK. The whole CDR3 protein is CSARWTNEKLFF.

With respect to this clone: The read stops 3 residues short of the end of the CDR3; the missing end is completed from the germline J gene. The chain joins TRBV29-1 to TRBJ2-7; no clear D. There are 13 residues in the CDR3. Per germline, CDR1 SQVTM and CDR2 ANQGSEA. The V end lost 2 bases, the J end lost 5 bases, and 13 bases lay between the germline ends. The CDR3: CSVEKGIVDEQYF. Partial CDR3 DNA: TGCAGCGTTGAAAAGGGTATAGTGGACGAG.

Comments on this clone: Read sequence stops 3 residues before the CDR3 end, and the germline J gene provides the missing end. The V call is TRBV18, the J call TRBJ2-5; the D is unclear. Germline CDR1 and CDR2: KGHSH and LQKENI. Trimming cost V 3 bases and J 4 bases, with 12 bases left between them. The CDR3 loop spans 14 amino acids. CDR3 DNA, as far as it was read: TGTGCCAGCTCACCTCCCGAGGTTGTAGAGACC. Translated, it gives CASSPPEVVET. The complete CDR3 reads CASSPPEVVETQYF.

Concerning this clone: From the germline J gene comes the end of the CDR3, since the read stops 3 residues before it. The rearrangement uses TRBV19 and TRBJ1-4; D may be TRBD1 (6 bases). Per germline, CDR1 LNHDA and CDR2 SQIVND (reference sequence). This CDR3 contains 16 residues. The CDR3 spells CASSAPQGTYNSPLFF. The CDR3 bases that were read are TGTGCCAGTAGTGCGCCACAGGGTACCTATAATTCACCA.

For this clone: The read halts 3 residues ahead of the CDR3 end, with the missing end drawn from the germline J gene. V gene TRBV7-9 combines with J gene TRBJ1-5; D unresolved. V was clipped by 5 bases and J by 2 bases, with 13 bases between them. In germline, CDR1 is SEHNR, CDR2 FQNEAQ (reference sequence). There are 15 residues in the CDR3. The CDR3 DNA, read in part, is TGTGCCAGCAGCGGGTCGACCAGCGGCAATCAGCCC. Translated, it gives CASSGSTSGNQP. The whole CDR3 reads CASSGSTSGNQPQHF.